This T cell receptor (beta chain) was identified during a study of cytomegalovirus exposure and HLA in healthy donors. CDR3 length: 13 amino acids. The V gene lost 4 bases and the J gene lost 2 bases, with 9 bases spanning the gap. Germline lookup yields CDR1 MDHEN and CDR2 SYDVKM. Donors were nominally healthy when sampled, though unrecorded immune exposures were likely. A note on this clone: Its antigen is not identified.

Study-level results: Common viral pathogens seemed, in a later analysis, to connect with several of the most significant clusters. Beyond CMV serostatus, there was no information to go on about immune exposure. After further analysis at a later stage, around 17,000 TCR beta sequences were associated with HLA alleles at 0.05 false discovery rate.

The PCR contained 60 Vbeta and 13 Jbeta primers. Measured with immunoSEQ multiplex PCR; TCRdb has only the in-frame clones, and not every one. The profile shows 130,000 to 150,000 clones, 79% of them singletons. The sample consisted of PBMCs. The clonotype comes from a woman aged 40 to 50 in good health and CMV-seropositive. V and J are TRBV28 and TRBJ2-7; maybe TRBD1 (6 bases). CDR3 sequence: CASSWGTTYEQYF. The CDR3 bases are TGTGCCAGCAGTTGGGGGACAACCTACGAGCAGTACTTC.